This T cell receptor (beta chain) emerged from a study of breast tumors, draining lymph nodes, adjacent tissues. Study-wide points: Compared with lymph nodes, tumors were less diverse; compared with nontumor tissue, more. Data only fit, rather than demonstrated, lymph node origin of most tumor T cells.

The V gene's germline CDR1 is MDHEN and CDR2 SYDVKM. Between the trimmed V and J ends, which lost 2 bases and 1 base, there was a span of 5 bases. The CDR3 is 14 residues long. This clonotype turned up a few times. Its antigen remains unknown. TCRdb re-called the multiplex PCR reads with MiXCR, one entry per CDR3 protein. This table holds tens of thousands of distinct CDR3 sequences, about 40% found once. V is TRBV28 and J is TRBJ2-2; D might be TRBD2 (5 bases). The sample taken for sequencing was breast tumor tissue. The TCR sequence derives from a female donor with breast cancer. Some clones in this sample may be carry-over from other donors' samples. In nucleotides, the CDR3 is TGTGCCAGCAGTTTAGGAGGGAACACCGGGGAGCTGTTTTTT. Protein: CASSLGGNTGELFF. Filled out from reference TRBV28 and TRBJ2-2, the complete variable domain reads DVKVTQSSRYLVKRTGEKVFLECVQDMDHENMFWYRQDPGLGLRLIYFSYDVKMKEKGDIPEGYSVSREKKERFSLILESASTNQTSMYLCASSLGGNTGELFFGEGSRLTVL.